This record concerns one T cell receptor beta chain sequence. Its target is not known. This sample was included in a study of T cells after yellow fever vaccination. Study-wide results and caveats: The study re-detected most primary-vaccination clones after the booster (nearly 97% CD4, approximately 88% CD8). A faster peak, day 5 versus 15, was reached by the weaker secondary response. Although most clonotypes did not, a small share appeared in both CD4 and CD8 compartments.

UMIs and a universal primer site were added when TCR cDNA was made by 5'RACE template switching. TCRdb reprocessed the 5' RACE reads with MiXCR, giving one entry per CDR3 protein. Among about 310,000 distinct CDR3 sequences listed, around 4% were seen once. CDR3 length: 15 residues. Unmatched junction bases numbered 4, after V lost 0 bases and J lost 6 bases. From germline, CDR1 is KGHSH and CDR2 LQKENI. Source: PBMCs, taken on the day of the yellow fever booster vaccination. This rearrangement joins TRBV18 to TRBJ2-1, with TRBD2 matching 8 bases. This clonotype originated in a man aged 18 to 29 who received the YFV17D yellow fever vaccine. The CDR3 DNA reads TGTGCCAGCTCACCACCGGGACTAGGTGCCAATGAGCAGTTCTTC. Its protein is CASSPPGLGANEQFF.